This TCR beta chain stems from a study of blood T cell repertoires in COVID-19. Background on the study: COVID-19 samples, acute and convalescent, were from the United States, Italy and Spain.

This table comes from immunoSEQ multiplex PCR, and its TCRdb copy is limited to in-frame clones, with some not included. This sample carries under 250,000 clones, approximately 80% of them seen once, and the ten largest clones take approximately 2%. Everyone who took part was 18 to 89 years old, and they came from about two dozen US areas. Cohort 3 donors counted as recovered after two negative PCRs, clearance, or resolved symptoms. Germline values: CDR1 GTSNPN, CDR2 SVGIG (reference sequence). V shed 7 bases, J shed 4 bases, and the junction held 9 bases outside the gene matches. The CDR3 is 13 residues long.

V gene TRBV30 combines with J gene TRBJ1-2; 7 bases map to TRBD1. This sequence was found in a man aged 60 to 69 who had recovered from COVID-19. Sequencing used PBMCs or T cells enriched from blood (not recorded which). CDR3 region: CASTGVYGYGYTF. In nucleotides, the CDR3 is TGTGCCTCCACAGGGGTCTACGGCTATGGCTACACCTTC.